There are a few counts of the clone carrying this T cell receptor beta chain. The CDR3 is made up of 14 amino acids. After removal of 4 bases from V and 4 bases from J, the junction contained 7 bases not matched to a gene. Germline lookup yields CDR1 SGDLS and CDR2 YYNGEE. As originally analysed: Amplifying reference gene primers gave estimates of nucleated cell counts. The method was immunoSEQ multiplex PCR; TCRdb's version includes in-frame clones alone and lacks a portion of them. For V, J and clone size, that table is used; D and trimming come from the DNA. The table has about 160,000 clones, roughly four fifths seen once. These data are taken from a study of blood T cell repertoires in COVID-19. Overall study: Acute and convalescent COVID-19 specimens originated in the United States, Italy and Spain. T cells, B-cell-depleted T cells, or PBMCs supplied cDNA or gDNA.

Sequencing used peripheral blood. The V gene is TRBV9, the J gene TRBJ2-5; 7 bases match TRBD2. This TCR was sampled from a woman aged 80 or over with acute or convalescent COVID-19. The CDR3 DNA is TGTGCCAGCAGCCCCAACTCGGGGGGAGAGACCCAGTACTTC. Translating it yields CASSPNSGGETQYF.